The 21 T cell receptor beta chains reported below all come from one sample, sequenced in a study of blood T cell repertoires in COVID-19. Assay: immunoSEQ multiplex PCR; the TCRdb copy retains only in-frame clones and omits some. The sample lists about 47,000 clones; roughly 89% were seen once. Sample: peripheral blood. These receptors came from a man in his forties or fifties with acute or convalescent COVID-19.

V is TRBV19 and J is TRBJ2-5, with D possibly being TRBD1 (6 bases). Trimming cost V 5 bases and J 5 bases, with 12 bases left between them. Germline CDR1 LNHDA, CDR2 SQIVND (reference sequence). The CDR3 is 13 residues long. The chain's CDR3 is CASSDRFGETQYF. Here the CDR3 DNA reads TGTGCCAGTAGTGACAGGTTTGGTGAGACCCAGTACTTC. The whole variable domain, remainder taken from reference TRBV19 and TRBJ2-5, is DGGITQSPKYLFRKEGQNVTLSCEQNLNHDAMYWYRQDPGQGLRLIYYSQIVNDFQKGDIAEGYSVSREKKESFPLTVTSAQKNPTAFYLCASSDRFGETQYFGPGTRLLVL.

The CDR3 loop is CASSSNRGQSYGYTF. The CDR3 region has the DNA TGTGCCAGCAGTTCAAACCGGGGACAAAGCTATGGCTACACCTTC. The rearrangement uses TRBV6-2 or TRBV6-3 and TRBJ1-2; D is possibly TRBD1 (6 bases). Trimming took 4 bases from V and 4 from J, leaving 16 bases between them. The CDR3 has 15 residues. Germline V lookup: CDR1 MNHEY, CDR2 SVGEGT.

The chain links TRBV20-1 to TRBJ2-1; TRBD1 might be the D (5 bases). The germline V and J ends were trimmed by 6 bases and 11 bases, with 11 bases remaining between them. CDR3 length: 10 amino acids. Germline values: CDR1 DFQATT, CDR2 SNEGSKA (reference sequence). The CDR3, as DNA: TGCAGTGCGCAGGACACGAAGCAGTTCTTC. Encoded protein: CSAQDTKQFF.

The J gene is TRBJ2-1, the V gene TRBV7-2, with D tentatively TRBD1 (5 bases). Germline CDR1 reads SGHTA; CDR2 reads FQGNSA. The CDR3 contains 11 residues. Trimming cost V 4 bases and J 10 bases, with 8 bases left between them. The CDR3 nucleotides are TGTGCCAGCAGCTCAGGACACGAGCAGTTCTTC. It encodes CASSSGHEQFF.

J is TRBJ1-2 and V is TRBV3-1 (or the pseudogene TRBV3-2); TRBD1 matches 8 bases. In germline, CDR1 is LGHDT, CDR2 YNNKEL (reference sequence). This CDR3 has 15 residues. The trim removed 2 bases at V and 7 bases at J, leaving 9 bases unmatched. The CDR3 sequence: CASSQSTGGSTGYTF. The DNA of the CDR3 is TGTGCCAGCAGCCAATCCACAGGGGGTAGTACTGGCTACACCTTC.

The CDR3 loop is CASSRLPSSYNEQFF. As DNA, the CDR3 is TGCGCCAGCAGCCGGTTGCCGAGCTCCTACAATGAGCAGTTCTTC. The chain couples TRBV4-1 to TRBJ2-1; D is ambiguous. This CDR3 comprises 15 residues. With 4 bases removed from V and 0 bases from J, the gap between germline ends came to 10 bases. Germline CDR1 MGHRA, CDR2 YSYEKL.

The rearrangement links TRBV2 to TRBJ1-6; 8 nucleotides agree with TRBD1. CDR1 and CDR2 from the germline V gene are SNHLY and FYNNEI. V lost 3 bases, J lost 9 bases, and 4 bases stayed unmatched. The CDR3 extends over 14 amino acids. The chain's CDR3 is CASSDGTGSSPLHF. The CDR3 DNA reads TGTGCCAGCAGTGACGGGACAGGATCTTCACCCCTCCACTTT. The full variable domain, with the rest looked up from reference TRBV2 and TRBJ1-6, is EPEVTQTPSHQVTQMGQEVILRCVPISNHLYFYWYRQILGQKVEFLVSFYNNEISEKSEIFDDQFSVERPDGSNFTLKIRSTKLEDSAMYFCASSDGTGSSPLHFGNGTRLTVT.

The CDR3 loop reads CASRTGNSGNTIYF. CDR3 coding DNA: TGTGCCAGCAGGACAGGAAACTCTGGAAACACCATATATTTT. The chain has TRBV28 and TRBJ1-3; D might be TRBD1 (6 bases). There are 14 residues in the CDR3. V shed 6 bases and J shed 0 bases, with 9 bases lying between them. Germline V gene lookup returns CDR1 MDHEN and CDR2 SYDVKM.

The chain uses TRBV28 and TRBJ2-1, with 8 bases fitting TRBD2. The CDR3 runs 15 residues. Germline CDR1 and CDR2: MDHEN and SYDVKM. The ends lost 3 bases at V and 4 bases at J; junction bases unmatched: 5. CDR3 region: CASSFSSGIYNEQFF. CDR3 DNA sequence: TGTGCCAGCAGTTTCAGTAGCGGGATATACAATGAGCAGTTCTTC.

In DNA form, the CDR3 reads TGTGCCAGCAGTTACGGCACCACTGAAGCTTTCTTT. It codes for CASSYGTTEAFF. The J gene is TRBJ1-1, the V gene TRBV6-5, with D hard to call. Germline CDR1 and CDR2: MNHEY and SVGAGI. Trimming removed 2 bases from V and 4 bases from J, with 5 bases in between. The CDR3 extends over 12 amino acids.

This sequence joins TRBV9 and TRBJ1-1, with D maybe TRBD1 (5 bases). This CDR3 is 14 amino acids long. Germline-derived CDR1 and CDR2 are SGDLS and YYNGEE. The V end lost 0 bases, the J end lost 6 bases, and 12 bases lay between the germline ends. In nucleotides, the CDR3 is TGTGCCAGCAGCGTAGAGGAGGGGCATGCTGAAGCTTTCTTT. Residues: CASSVEEGHAEAFF.

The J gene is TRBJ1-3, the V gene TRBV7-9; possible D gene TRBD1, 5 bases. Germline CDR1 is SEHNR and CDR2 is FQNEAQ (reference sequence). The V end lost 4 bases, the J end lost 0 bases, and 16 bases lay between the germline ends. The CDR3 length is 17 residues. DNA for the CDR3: TGTGCCAGCAGCTCTATTCACAGGCAAGTCTCTGGAAACACCATATATTTT. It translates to CASSSIHRQVSGNTIYF.

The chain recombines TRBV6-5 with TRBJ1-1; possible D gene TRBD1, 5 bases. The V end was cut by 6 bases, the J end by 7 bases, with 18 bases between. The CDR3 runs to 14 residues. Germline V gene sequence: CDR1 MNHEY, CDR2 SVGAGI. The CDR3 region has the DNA TGTGCCAGCAGATCAAAACCCCAGGGAAGTGAAGCTTTCTTT. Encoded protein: CASRSKPQGSEAFF.

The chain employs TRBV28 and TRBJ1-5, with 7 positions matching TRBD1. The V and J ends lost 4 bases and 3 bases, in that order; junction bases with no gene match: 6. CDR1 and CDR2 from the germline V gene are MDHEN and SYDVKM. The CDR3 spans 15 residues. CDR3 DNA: TGTGCCAGCAGTTACCTCAGGGGGACCAATCAGCCCCAGCATTTT. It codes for CASSYLRGTNQPQHF. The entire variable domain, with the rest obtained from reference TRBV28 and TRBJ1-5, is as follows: DVKVTQSSRYLVKRTGEKVFLECVQDMDHENMFWYRQDPGLGLRLIYFSYDVKMKEKGDIPEGYSVSREKKERFSLILESASTNQTSMYLCASSYLRGTNQPQHFGDGTRLSIL.

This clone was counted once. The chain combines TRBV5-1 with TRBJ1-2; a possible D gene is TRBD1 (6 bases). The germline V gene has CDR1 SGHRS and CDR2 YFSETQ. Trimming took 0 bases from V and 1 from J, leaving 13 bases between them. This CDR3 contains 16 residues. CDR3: CASSLAQGWNNYGYTF. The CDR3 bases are TGCGCCAGCAGCTTGGCACAGGGCTGGAATAACTATGGCTACACCTTC.

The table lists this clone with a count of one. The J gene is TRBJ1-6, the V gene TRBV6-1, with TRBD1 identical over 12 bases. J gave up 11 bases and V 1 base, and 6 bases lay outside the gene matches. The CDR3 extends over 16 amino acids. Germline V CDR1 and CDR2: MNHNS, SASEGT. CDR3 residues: CASSEGWDRGPPPLHF. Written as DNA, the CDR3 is TGTGCCAGCAGTGAAGGCTGGGACAGGGGGCCGCCACCCCTCCACTTT.

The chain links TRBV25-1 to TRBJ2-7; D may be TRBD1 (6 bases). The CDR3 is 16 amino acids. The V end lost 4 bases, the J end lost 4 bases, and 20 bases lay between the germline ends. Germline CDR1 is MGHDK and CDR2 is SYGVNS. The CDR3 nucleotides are TGTGCCAGCAGTGGGTTTTATCAGGGGTCAGGGTACGAGCAGTACTTC. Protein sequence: CASSGFYQGSGYEQYF.

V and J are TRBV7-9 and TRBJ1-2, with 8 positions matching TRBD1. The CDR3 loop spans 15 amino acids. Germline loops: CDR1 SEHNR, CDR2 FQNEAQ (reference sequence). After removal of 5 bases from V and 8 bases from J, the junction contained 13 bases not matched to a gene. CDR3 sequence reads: CASSAQDRVGLGYTF. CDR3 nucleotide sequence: TGTGCCAGCAGCGCCCAGGACAGGGTCGGACTAGGCTACACCTTC.

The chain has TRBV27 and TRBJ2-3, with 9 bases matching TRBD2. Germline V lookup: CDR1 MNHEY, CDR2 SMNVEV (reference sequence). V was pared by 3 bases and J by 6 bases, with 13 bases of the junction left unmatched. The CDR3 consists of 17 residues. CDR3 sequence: CASSLGGLASLVDTQYF. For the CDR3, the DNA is TGTGCCAGCAGTTTGGGGGGACTAGCCTCACTCGTGGATACGCAGTATTTT.

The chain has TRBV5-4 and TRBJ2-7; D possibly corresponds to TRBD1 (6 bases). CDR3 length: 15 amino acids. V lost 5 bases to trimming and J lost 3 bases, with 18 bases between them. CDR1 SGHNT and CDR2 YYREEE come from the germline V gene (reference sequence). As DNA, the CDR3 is TGTGCCAGCAGTTCGGGCGTTGGACAGCTCTACGAGCAGTACTTC. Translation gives CASSSGVGQLYEQYF.

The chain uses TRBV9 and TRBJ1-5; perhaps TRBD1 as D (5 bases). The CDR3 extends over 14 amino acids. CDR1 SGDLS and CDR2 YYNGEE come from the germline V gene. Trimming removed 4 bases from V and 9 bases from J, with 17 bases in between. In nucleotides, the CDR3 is TGTGCCAGCAGCCCCGGGACTGGTCCCGGGCCCCAGCATTTT. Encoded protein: CASSPGTGPGPQHF.